This TCR beta chain was documented in a study of T cell responses to AZD1222 COVID-19 vaccine. CDR1 SGHTA and CDR2 FQGNSA come from the germline V gene. V lost 5 bases and J lost 8, with 19 bases in between. This CDR3 region has 14 residues. Profiled with immunoSEQ multiplex PCR; TCRdb holds only in-frame clones, not every one. The sample contains 150,000 to 200,000 clones, 90% to 95% of which appear only once. The sequenced sample was peripheral blood, obtained 28 days after the second AZD1222 dose. The sequence was collected from an adult who received the AZD1222 COVID-19 vaccine. The chain combines TRBV7-2 with TRBJ2-7; D is unclear. The CDR3 region is CASSLYTAPDQQYF. CDR3 nucleotide sequence: TGTGCCAGCAGCCTATATACCGCCCCGGATCAGCAGTACTTC. Together with reference TRBV7-2 and TRBJ2-7, the CDR3 gives the full variable domain: GAGVSQSPSNKVTEKGKDVELRCDPISGHTALYWYRQSLGQGLEFLIYFQGNSAPDKSGLPSDRFSAERTGGSVSTLTIQRTQQEDSAVYLCASSLYTAPDQQYFGPGTRLTVT.